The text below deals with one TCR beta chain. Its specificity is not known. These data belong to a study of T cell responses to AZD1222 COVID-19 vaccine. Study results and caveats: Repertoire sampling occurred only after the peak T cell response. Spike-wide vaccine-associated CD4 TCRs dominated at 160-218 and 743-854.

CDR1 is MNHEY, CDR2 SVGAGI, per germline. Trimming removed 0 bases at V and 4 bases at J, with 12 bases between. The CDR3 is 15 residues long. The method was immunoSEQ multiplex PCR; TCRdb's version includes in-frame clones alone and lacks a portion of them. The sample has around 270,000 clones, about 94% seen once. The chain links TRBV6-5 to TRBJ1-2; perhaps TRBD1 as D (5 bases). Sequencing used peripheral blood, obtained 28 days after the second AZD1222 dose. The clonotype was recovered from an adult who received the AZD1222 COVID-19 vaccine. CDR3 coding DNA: TGTGCCAGCAGTTACTCGATCCCAGGGATCTATGGCTACACCTTC. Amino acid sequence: CASSYSIPGIYGYTF.